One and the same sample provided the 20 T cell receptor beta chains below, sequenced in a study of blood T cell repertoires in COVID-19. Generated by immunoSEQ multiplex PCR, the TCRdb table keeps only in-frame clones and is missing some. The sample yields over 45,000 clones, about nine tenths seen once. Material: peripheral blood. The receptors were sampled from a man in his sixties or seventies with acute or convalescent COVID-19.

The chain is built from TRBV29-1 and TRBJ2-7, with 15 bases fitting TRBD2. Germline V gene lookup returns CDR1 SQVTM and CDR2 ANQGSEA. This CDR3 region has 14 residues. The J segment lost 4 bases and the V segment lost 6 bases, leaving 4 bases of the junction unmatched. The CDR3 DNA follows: TGCAGCGTAGCGGGGACTAGCGGGGGGTACGAGCAGTACTTC. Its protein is CSVAGTSGGYEQYF.

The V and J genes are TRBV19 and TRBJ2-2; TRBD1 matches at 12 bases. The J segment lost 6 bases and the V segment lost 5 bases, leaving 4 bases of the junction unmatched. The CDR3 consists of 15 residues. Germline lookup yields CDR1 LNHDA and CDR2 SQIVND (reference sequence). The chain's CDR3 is CASSPGQGASGELFF. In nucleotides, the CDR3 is TGTGCCAGTAGTCCGGGACAGGGGGCGTCCGGGGAGCTGTTTTTT.

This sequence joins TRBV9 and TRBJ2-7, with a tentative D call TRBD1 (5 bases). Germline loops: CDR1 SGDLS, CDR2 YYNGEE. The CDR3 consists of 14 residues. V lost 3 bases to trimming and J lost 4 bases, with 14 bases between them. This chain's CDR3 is CASSGGSVAYEQYF. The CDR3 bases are TGTGCCAGCAGCGGGGGCAGTGTGGCTTACGAGCAGTACTTC.

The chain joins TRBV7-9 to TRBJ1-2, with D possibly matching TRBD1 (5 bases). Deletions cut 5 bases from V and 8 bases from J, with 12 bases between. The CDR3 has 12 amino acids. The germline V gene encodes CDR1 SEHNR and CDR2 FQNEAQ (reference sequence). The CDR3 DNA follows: TGTGCCAGCAGCCCAGACACAGGCGGCTACACCTTC. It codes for CASSPDTGGYTF.

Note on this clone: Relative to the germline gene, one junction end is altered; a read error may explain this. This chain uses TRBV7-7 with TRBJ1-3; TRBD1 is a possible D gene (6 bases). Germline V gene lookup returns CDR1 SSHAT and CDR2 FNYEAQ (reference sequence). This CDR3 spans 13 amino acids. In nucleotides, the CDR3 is TGTGCTAGCAGCGGACAGCCTGGAAACACCATATATTTT. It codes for CASSGQPGNTIYF.

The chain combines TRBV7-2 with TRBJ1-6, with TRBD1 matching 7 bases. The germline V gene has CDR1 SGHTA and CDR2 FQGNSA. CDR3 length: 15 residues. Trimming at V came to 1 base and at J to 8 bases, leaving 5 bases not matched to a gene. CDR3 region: CASSLGQGSYSPLHF. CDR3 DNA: TGTGCCAGCAGCTTAGGACAGGGCAGTTATTCACCCCTCCACTTT.

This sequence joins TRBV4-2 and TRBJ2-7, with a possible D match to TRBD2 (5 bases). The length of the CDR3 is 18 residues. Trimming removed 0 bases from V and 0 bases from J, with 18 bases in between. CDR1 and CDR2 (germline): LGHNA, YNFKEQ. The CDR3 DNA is TGTGCCAGCAGCCAAGATCTGGTACGGGGAGCGGTCTCCTACGAGCAGTACTTC. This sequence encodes CASSQDLVRGAVSYEQYF.

CDR3 sequence: CASRNIAGFGEQYF. DNA for the CDR3: TGTGCCAGCCGAAATATAGCGGGATTTGGGGAGCAGTACTTC. This chain joins TRBV28 and TRBJ2-7; 8 nucleotides line up with TRBD2. Germline CDR1 reads MDHEN; CDR2 reads SYDVKM. After removal of 8 bases from V and 7 bases from J, the junction contained 13 bases not matched to a gene. The length of the CDR3 is 14 residues.

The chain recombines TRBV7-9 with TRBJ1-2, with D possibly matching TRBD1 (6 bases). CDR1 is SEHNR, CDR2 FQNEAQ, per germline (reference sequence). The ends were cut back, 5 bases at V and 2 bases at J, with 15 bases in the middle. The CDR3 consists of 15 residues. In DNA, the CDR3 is TGTGCCAGCAGCCAGACAGGCCCCGAGAACTATGGCTACACCTTC. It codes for CASSQTGPENYGYTF.

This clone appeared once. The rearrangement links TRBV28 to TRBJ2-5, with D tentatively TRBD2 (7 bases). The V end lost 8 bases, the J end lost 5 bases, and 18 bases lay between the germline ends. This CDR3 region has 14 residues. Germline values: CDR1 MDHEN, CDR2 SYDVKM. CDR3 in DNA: TGTGCCAGCCTAAGAGGGGGGGCGGGGGAGACCCAGTACTTC. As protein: CASLRGGAGETQYF.

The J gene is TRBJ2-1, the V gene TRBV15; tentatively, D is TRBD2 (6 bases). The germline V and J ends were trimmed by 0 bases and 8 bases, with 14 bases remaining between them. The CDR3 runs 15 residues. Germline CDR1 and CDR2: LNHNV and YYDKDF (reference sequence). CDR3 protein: CATSRERGGYYEQFF. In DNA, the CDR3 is TGTGCCACCAGCAGAGAAAGAGGAGGGTATTATGAGCAGTTCTTC.

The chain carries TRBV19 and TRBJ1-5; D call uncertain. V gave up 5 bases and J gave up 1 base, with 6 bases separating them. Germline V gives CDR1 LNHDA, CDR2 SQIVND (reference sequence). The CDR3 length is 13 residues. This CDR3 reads CASSELSNQPQHF. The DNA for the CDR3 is TGTGCCAGTAGTGAACTCAGCAATCAGCCCCAGCATTTT.

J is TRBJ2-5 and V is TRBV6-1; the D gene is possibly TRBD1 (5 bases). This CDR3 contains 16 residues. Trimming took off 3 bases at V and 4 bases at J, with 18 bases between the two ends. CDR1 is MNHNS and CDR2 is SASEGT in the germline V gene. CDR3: CASSDDLQSRGETQYF. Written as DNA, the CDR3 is TGTGCCAGCAGTGACGACCTGCAGTCAAGGGGAGAGACCCAGTACTTC.

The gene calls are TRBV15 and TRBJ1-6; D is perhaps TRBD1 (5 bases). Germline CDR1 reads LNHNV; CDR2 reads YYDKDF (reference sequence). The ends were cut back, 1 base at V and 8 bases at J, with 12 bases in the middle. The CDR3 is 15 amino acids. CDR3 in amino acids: CATSRVDTSYSPLHF. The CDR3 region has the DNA TGTGCCACCAGCAGAGTGGACACCTCCTATTCACCCCTCCACTTT.

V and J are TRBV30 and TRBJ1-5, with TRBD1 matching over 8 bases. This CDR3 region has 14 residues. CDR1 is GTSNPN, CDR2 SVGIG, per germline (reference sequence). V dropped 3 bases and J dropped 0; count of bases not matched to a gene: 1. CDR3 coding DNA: TGTGCCTGGAGGGGGACAGGTAGCAATCAGCCCCAGCATTTT. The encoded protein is CAWRGTGSNQPQHF.

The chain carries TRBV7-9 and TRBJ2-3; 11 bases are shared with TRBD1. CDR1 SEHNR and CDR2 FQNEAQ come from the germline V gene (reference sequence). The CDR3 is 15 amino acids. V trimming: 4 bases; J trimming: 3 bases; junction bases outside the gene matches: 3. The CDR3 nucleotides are TGTGCCAGCAGCTGGACAGGGGGCGGGACAGATACGCAGTATTTT. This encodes CASSWTGGGTDTQYF. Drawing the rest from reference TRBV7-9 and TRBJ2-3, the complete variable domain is DTGVSQNPRHKITKRGQNVTFRCDPISEHNRLYWYRQTLGQGPEFLTYFQNEAQLEKSRLLSDRFSAERPKGSFSTLEIQRTEQGDSAMYLCASSWTGGGTDTQYFGPGTRLTVL.

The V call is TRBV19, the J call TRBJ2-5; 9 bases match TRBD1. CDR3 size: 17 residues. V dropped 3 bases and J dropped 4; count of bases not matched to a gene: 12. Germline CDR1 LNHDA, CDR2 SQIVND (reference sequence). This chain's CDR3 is CASSMPRDRAEIETQYF. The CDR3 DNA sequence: TGTGCCAGTAGTATGCCGCGGGACAGGGCCGAAATAGAGACCCAGTACTTC.

The CDR3 nucleotides are TGCAGCGTTGAAGGCAGGGGGTACCTCGGATCGTGTCAGCCCCAGCATTTT. As protein: CSVEGRGYLGSCQPQHF. The chain recombines TRBV29-1 with TRBJ1-5, with 7 bases identical to TRBD1. The V segment lost 1 base and the J segment 6 bases; nucleotides outside the gene matches: 15. Germline CDR1 reads SQVTM; CDR2 reads ANQGSEA. This CDR3 region has 17 residues.

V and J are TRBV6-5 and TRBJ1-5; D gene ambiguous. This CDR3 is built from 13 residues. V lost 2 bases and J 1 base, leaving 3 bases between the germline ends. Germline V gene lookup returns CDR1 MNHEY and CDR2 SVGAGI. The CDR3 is CASSYGSNQPQHF. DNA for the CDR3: TGTGCCAGCAGTTACGGCAGCAATCAGCCCCAGCATTTT.

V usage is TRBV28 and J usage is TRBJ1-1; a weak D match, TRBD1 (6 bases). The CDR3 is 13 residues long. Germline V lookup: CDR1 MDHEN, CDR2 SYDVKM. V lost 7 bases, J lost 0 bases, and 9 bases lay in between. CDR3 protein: CASTAGVNTEAFF. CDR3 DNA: TGTGCCAGCACCGCAGGGGTGAACACTGAAGCTTTCTTT.